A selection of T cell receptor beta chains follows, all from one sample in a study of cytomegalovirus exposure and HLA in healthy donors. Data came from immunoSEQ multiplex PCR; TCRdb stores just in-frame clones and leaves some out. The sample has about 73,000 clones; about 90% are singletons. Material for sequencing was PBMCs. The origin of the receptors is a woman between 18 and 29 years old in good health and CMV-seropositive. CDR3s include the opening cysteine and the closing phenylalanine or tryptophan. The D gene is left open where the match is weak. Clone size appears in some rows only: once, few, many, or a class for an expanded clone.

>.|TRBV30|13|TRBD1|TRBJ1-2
CAWGGQGIRGYTF
TGTGCCTGGGGGGGACAGGGGATTCGTGGCTACACCTTC
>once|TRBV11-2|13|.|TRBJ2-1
CASSSGVSDEQFF
TGTGCCAGCAGCTCAGGGGTATCGGATGAGCAGTTCTTC
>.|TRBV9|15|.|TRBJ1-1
CASSVEPLENREAFF
TGTGCCAGCAGCGTAGAGCCCCTCGAGAACAGGGAAGCTTTCTTT
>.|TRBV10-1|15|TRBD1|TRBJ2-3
CASSEGQGATDTQYF
TGCGCCAGCAGTGAGGGACAGGGGGCCACAGATACGCAGTATTTT
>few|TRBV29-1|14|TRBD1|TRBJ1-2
CSVTTGGEWYGYTF
TGCAGCGTAACGACAGGGGGAGAATGGTATGGCTACACCTTC
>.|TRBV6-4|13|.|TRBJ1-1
CASSAGSNTEAFF
TGTGCCAGCAGTGCAGGGTCGAACACTGAAGCTTTCTTT
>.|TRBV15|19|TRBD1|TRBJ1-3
CATSRDSGAGGFSGNTIYF
TGTGCCACCAGCAGAGATTCCGGGGCAGGGGGATTCTCTGGAAACACCATATATTTT
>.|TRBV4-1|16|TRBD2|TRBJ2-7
CASSQEIAGVYYEQYF
TGCGCCAGCAGCCAAGAGATAGCGGGAGTTTATTACGAGCAGTACTTC
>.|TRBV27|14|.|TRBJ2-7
CASSRAGTSYEQYF
TGTGCCAGCAGCAGAGCGGGTACCTCCTACGAGCAGTACTTC
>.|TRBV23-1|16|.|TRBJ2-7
CASPPHSQGPPYEQYF
TGCGCCAGCCCTCCGCATTCGCAGGGGCCCCCCTACGAGCAGTACTTC
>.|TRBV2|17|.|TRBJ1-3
CASTDQGHLSSGNTIYF
TGTGCCAGCACAGATCAGGGACACCTCAGCTCTGGAAACACCATATATTTT
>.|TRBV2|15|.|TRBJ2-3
CASRPQGGRTDTQYF
TGTGCCAGCAGACCACAGGGCGGGAGAACAGATACGCAGTATTTT
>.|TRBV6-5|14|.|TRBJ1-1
CASSRLKNGFEAFF
TGTGCCAGCAGTCGATTGAAGAACGGGTTTGAAGCTTTCTTT
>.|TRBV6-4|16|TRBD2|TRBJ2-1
CASSDSPSGSYNEQFF
TGTGCCAGCAGTGACTCGCCTAGCGGCTCCTACAATGAGCAGTTCTTC
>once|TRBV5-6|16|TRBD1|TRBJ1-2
CASSRMGTAALNGYTF
TGTGCCAGCAGCCGAATGGGGACAGCCGCATTGAATGGCTACACCTTC
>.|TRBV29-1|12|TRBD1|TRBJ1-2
CSVTGGLGGYTF
TGCAGCGTAACAGGGGGCCTAGGGGGCTACACCTTC
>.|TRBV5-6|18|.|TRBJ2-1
CASSPPSEGVFWGIEQFF
TGTGCCAGCAGTCCGCCCAGTGAGGGGGTGTTTTGGGGTATCGAGCAGTTCTTC
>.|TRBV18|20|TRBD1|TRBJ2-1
CASSTGTAFRKFSRDNEQFF
TGTGCCAGCTCAACCGGGACAGCGTTTCGGAAATTCTCACGAGACAATGAGCAGTTCTTC